Listed here are 3 T cell receptor beta chains from one sample, sequenced in a study of T cells in narcolepsy (dated by TCRdb to the late 2010s). Library construction relied on the immunoSEQ multiplex PCR assay. Not all clones reach the TCRdb copy of this immuneACCESS table, which keeps in-frame sequences only. Checked studies attribute under half of the gap to unresolved V genes and leave the rest unexplained. This sample has around 32,000 clones in its table, and around 75% of those were observed once. The ten largest clones add up to under 1.2% of the sample. Sequencing was carried out using CD45RA- memory CD4+ T cells from PBMCs. The sample's cell subset or site label is to be understood as: memory T cells sorted ex vivo from peripheral blood. The receptor source for this set is a human donor with narcolepsy.

J is TRBJ2-3 and V is TRBV28; D call uncertain. The V end was cut by 6 bases, the J end by 0 bases, with 7 bases between. The CDR3 runs to 13 residues. Per the germline V gene, CDR1 is MDHEN and CDR2 is SYDVKM. The CDR3 region is CASSYSSTDTQYF. The CDR3, as DNA: TGTGCCAGCAGCTATTCTAGCACAGATACGCAGTATTTT.

The chain links TRBV15 to TRBJ2-1, with D possibly matching TRBD1 (5 bases). Germline CDR1 and CDR2: LNHNV and YYDKDF (reference sequence). Trimming cost V 1 base and J 4 bases, with 11 bases left between them. The CDR3 consists of 15 residues. The CDR3 loop is CATSRGARGYNEQFF. The CDR3 nucleotides are TGTGCCACCAGCAGAGGGGCTAGGGGATACAATGAGCAGTTCTTC.

The chain is built from TRBV18 and TRBJ2-6; D may correspond to TRBD1 or TRBD2 (6 bases each). CDR3 length equals 20 residues. The germline V and J ends were trimmed by 0 bases and 0 bases, with 18 bases remaining between them. From germline, CDR1 is KGHSH and CDR2 LQKENI. The CDR3 reads CASSPPRVSGALSGANVLTF. CDR3 DNA sequence: TGTGCCAGCTCACCACCGAGAGTTTCGGGGGCCCTCTCTGGGGCCAACGTCCTGACTTTC.